The 8 T cell receptor beta chains in this list originate from one sample, sequenced in a study of T cell repertoires in cytomegalovirus infection. No antigen has been assigned to these receptors. TCRdb re-derived calls from the reads in MiXCR, one entry per CDR3 protein. The sample has about 830,000 distinct CDR3 sequences, about 30% seen once; the top ten hold around an eighth. The sequencing used cultured CD8+ T cells from PBMCs, collected from culture after CMV antigen stimulation. These receptor sequences come from a human donor in good health (CMV status not recorded). Some clones in this sample may be carry-over from other donors' samples.

The V and J genes are TRBV12-5 and TRBJ2-1; 10 positions agree with TRBD2. Germline trimming cut 0 bases from V and 6 bases from J; bases unmatched to any gene: 5. From germline, CDR1 is LGHNT and CDR2 FRNRAP. This CDR3 is built from 16 residues. CDR3 sequence reads: CASGLVNSGGINEQFF. CDR3 sequence (DNA): TGTGCTAGTGGTTTGGTGAATAGCGGGGGGATCAATGAGCAGTTCTTC. Combining the CDR3 with reference TRBV12-5 and TRBJ2-1 gives the whole variable domain DARVTQTPRHKVTEMGQEVTMRCQPILGHNTVFWYRQTMMQGLELLAYFRNRAPLDDSGMPKDRFSAEMPDATLATLKIQPSEPRDSAVYFCASGLVNSGGINEQFFGPGTRLTVL.

Comments on this clonotype: A much larger clonotype is one base distant, so this may be a read error. The chain links TRBV7-2 to TRBJ2-3, with TRBD1 matching 12 bases. This CDR3 has 18 amino acids. In germline, CDR1 is SGHTA, CDR2 FQGNSA. CDR3 sequence: CANSLPRDRGPSTDTQYF. The CDR3 DNA reads TGTGCCAACAGCTTACCCCGGGACAGGGGGCCTAGCACAGATACGCAGTATTTT.

This sequence joins TRBV23-1 and TRBJ2-7, with 10 bases identical to TRBD1. TRBV23-1 is marked as an open reading frame, function uncertain. The CDR3 length is 14 residues. J lost 2 bases, V lost 6 bases, and 4 bases had no gene match. In DNA, the CDR3 is TGCGCCAGCAGGGGGACAGGGGCGACCTACGAGCAGTACGTC. This gives the protein CASRGTGATYEQYV.

The chain combines TRBV5-1 with TRBJ2-2; D uncertain. The CDR3 loop spans 13 amino acids. The V and J ends lost 7 bases and 4 bases respectively, with 11 bases between them. Germline assignment: CDR1 SGHRS and CDR2 YFSETQ. Written as DNA, the CDR3 is TGCGCCAGCTCCCACGCCATCACCGGGGAGCTGTTTTTT. It yields the protein CASSHAITGELFF.

The sample holds a few counts of this clonotype. Because the CDR3's place on the DNA is in doubt, the DNA is left out and the CDR3 is given as listed by TCRdb. This CDR3 reads CASSSSRTEAIYGYTF. The chain couples TRBV12-3 or TRBV12-4 to TRBJ1-2. Counting both end residues, the CDR3 totals 16 amino acids.

CDR3 amino acids: CSALAGGGTDTQYF. The DNA for the CDR3 is TGCAGCGCCCTAGCGGGGGGGGGCACAGATACGCAGTATTTT. V usage is TRBV29-1 and J usage is TRBJ2-3; 12 bases are shared with TRBD2. The CDR3 totals 14 residues. V shed 7 bases, J shed 1 base, and the junction held 3 bases outside the gene matches. Germline V gene lookup returns CDR1 SQVTM and CDR2 ANQGSEA.

V and J are TRBV7-4 and TRBJ2-1, with 7 bases matching TRBD1. Unmatched junction bases numbered 9, after V lost 0 bases and J lost 4 bases. CDR1 is SGHVT, CDR2 SQSDAQ, per germline. The CDR3 runs to 17 residues. In nucleotides, the CDR3 is TGTGCCAGCAGCTTAGCTCTGGGACAGAGCCTTTACAATGAGCAGTTCTTC. Translation gives CASSLALGQSLYNEQFF.

This clonotype occurred a few times. The chain employs TRBV19 and TRBJ1-5, with D unclear. Germline loops: CDR1 LNHDA, CDR2 SQIVND (reference sequence). The CDR3 runs to 15 residues. V lost 2 bases to trimming and J lost 0 bases, with 8 bases between them. The CDR3 nucleotides are TGTGCCAGTAGTATAAGCGGAGCTAGCAATCAGCCCCAGCATTTT. Translated, it gives CASSISGASNQPQHF.